The TCR beta chain described here comes from a study of blood T cell repertoires in COVID-19. Trimming took 0 bases from V and 3 from J, leaving 9 bases between them. The CDR3 length is 15 residues. The V gene's germline CDR1 is SGHAT and CDR2 FQNNGV. As handled by the study authors: Amplification from reference gene primers served as the basis for estimated nucleated cell counts. Libraries were prepared by immunoSEQ multiplex PCR; TCRdb keeps only in-frame clonotypes and omits some of them. V and J calls plus clone size are reproduced from that table; the DNA served to infer D and trimming. The sample has about 88,000 clones, approximately 81% seen once.

The chain recombines TRBV11-2 with TRBJ2-1, with a tentative D call TRBD2 (6 bases). The sequence was obtained from a woman in her 70s with acute or convalescent COVID-19. Material for sequencing was peripheral blood. The CDR3 loop is CASSLDRDFYNEQFF. The CDR3 bases are TGTGCCAGCAGCTTAGATCGGGACTTCTACAATGAGCAGTTCTTC.